The 31 T cell receptor beta chains given below trace back to one sample, sequenced in a study of CD8 T cells in Susac syndrome. An input of roughly 0.45 to 1 ug of RNA was subjected to reverse transcription using random hexamers. In TCRdb, the immunoSEQ multiplex PCR reads were re-called with MiXCR into one record per CDR3 protein. The sample lists some 100,000 distinct CDR3 sequences, roughly 96% occurring once. Sequencing was carried out using CD4+ T cells from PBMCs. These receptors originate from a human donor in good health.

J is TRBJ2-1 and V is TRBV4-3, with D tentatively TRBD2 (5 bases). Germline loops: CDR1 LGHNA, CDR2 YSLEER. CDR3 length: 15 residues. Between the trimmed V and J ends, which lost 3 bases and 3 bases, there was a span of 12 bases. The CDR3 nucleotides are TGCGCCAGCAGCCATAGTGGGAGTCTCTACAATGAGCAGTTCTTC. It translates to CASSHSGSLYNEQFF.

The J gene is TRBJ2-5, the V gene TRBV6-2 or TRBV6-3; a weak D match, TRBD2 (6 bases). Trimming left V 7 bases short and J 2 bases short, with 20 bases between. Germline CDR1 reads MNHEY; CDR2 reads SVGEGT. This CDR3 comprises 16 residues. CDR3 bases: TGTGCCAGCACCATACACCAGGCCGGGAGACAAGAGACCCAGTACTTC. This encodes CASTIHQAGRQETQYF.

In its sample, this clonotype was seen once. The chain employs TRBV28 and TRBJ2-6; D possibly corresponds to TRBD2 (6 bases). Per germline, CDR1 MDHEN and CDR2 SYDVKM. The CDR3 is 16 amino acids. The V end lost 4 bases, the J end lost 1 base, and 11 bases lay between the germline ends. For the CDR3, the DNA is TGTGCCAGCAGTTCTCCCCGGGAGTCTGGGGCCAACGTCCTGACTTTC. Translated: CASSSPRESGANVLTF.

This rearrangement joins TRBV5-4 to TRBJ1-1, with TRBD1 matching over 12 bases. CDR1 and CDR2 (germline): SGHNT, YYREEE (reference sequence). The CDR3 runs 16 residues. Trimming took 3 bases from V and 5 from J; bases not matched to a gene: 8. The CDR3 DNA reads TGTGCCAGCAGCTCCGGGGGGGACAGGGGGCGAACTGAAGCTTTCTTT. Amino acid sequence: CASSSGGDRGRTEAFF.

This chain joins TRBV2 and TRBJ2-7, with a tentative D call TRBD1 (5 bases). Germline CDR1 is SNHLY and CDR2 is FYNNEI. The CDR3 sequence is 12 residues long. V lost 6 bases, J lost 4 bases, and 10 bases lay in between. The CDR3 sequence: CASRAQGYEQYF. The CDR3 DNA reads TGTGCCAGCAGAGCGCAGGGATACGAGCAGTACTTC.

The chain carries TRBV3-1 and TRBJ2-4; perhaps TRBD2 as D (5 bases). The CDR3 extends over 14 amino acids. Germline V CDR1 and CDR2: LGHDT, YNNKEL (reference sequence). V lost 1 base, J lost 2 bases, and 6 bases lay in between. In nucleotides, the CDR3 is TGTGCCAGCAGCCAAGCGGGGACCAAAAACATTCAGTACTTC. Translation: CASSQAGTKNIQYF.

The rearrangement joins TRBV5-4 to TRBJ1-3; D is ambiguous. The CDR3 has 14 amino acids. Germline CDR1 reads SGHNT; CDR2 reads YYREEE (reference sequence). V gave up 4 bases and J gave up 2 bases, with 10 bases separating them. The CDR3 nucleotides are TGTGCCAGCAGCCCGAACACGGCTGGAAACACCATATATTTT. Encoded protein: CASSPNTAGNTIYF.

Notes on this clonotype: Compared with germline, one end of the junction differs, possibly owing to a read error. J is TRBJ2-7 and V is TRBV2; D gene uncertain. CDR1 is SNHLY, CDR2 FYNNEI, per germline. The CDR3 extends over 14 amino acids. The CDR3 loop reads CASSEALTIPRWDF. Here the CDR3 DNA reads TGTGCCAGCAGTGAAGCGCTGACCATCCCACGTTGGGACTTC.

The chain recombines TRBV3-1 with TRBJ2-7; D gene ambiguous. CDR1 and CDR2 from the germline V gene are LGHDT and YNNKEL (reference sequence). This CDR3 comprises 13 residues. V shed 3 bases and J shed 2 bases, with 8 bases lying between them. CDR3: CASSHRAPYEQYF. As DNA, the CDR3 is TGTGCCAGCAGCCATCGGGCCCCCTACGAGCAGTACTTC.

This rearrangement joins TRBV5-1 to TRBJ1-2, with 9 nucleotides matching TRBD1. The V gene's germline CDR1 is SGHRS and CDR2 YFSETQ. The ends lost 5 bases at V and 0 bases at J; junction bases unmatched: 5. The CDR3 totals 15 residues. The CDR3 loop is CASSARTGANYGYTF. The CDR3 coding sequence is TGCGCCAGCAGTGCTAGGACAGGGGCTAACTATGGCTACACCTTC.

V gene TRBV5-1 combines with J gene TRBJ1-5, with D perhaps TRBD1 (6 bases). Germline V gene lookup returns CDR1 SGHRS and CDR2 YFSETQ. Trimming stripped 1 base from V and 6 bases from J, with 11 bases between. This CDR3 has 14 residues. The DNA for the CDR3 is TGCGCCAGCAGCTTGTCGGGGGCTGGTCAGCCCCAGCATTTT. The encoded protein is CASSLSGAGQPQHF.

The rearrangement links TRBV5-1 to TRBJ2-7; 8 bases are shared with TRBD1. Germline assignment: CDR1 SGHRS and CDR2 YFSETQ. The ends lost 2 bases at V and 2 bases at J; junction bases unmatched: 6. The CDR3 consists of 15 residues. CDR3 DNA sequence: TGCGCCAGCAGCTTTCGGACAGGGCCAACCTACGAGCAGTACTTC. Translated: CASSFRTGPTYEQYF.

This sequence joins TRBV7-3 and TRBJ2-3; 8 nucleotides agree with TRBD2. The V gene end was trimmed by 6 bases and the J gene end by 0 bases; junction bases not matched to a gene: 5. The CDR3 has 15 amino acids. The V gene's germline CDR1 is SGHTA and CDR2 FQGTGA. The CDR3 DNA follows: TGTGCCAGCAGTTCTAGCGGGCGTAGCACAGATACGCAGTATTTT. This gives the protein CASSSSGRSTDTQYF.

In nucleotides, the CDR3 is TGTGCCAGCAGCCTAGGTAATAGCGGGGGGTCCTACCAAGAGACCCAGTACTTC. This sequence encodes CASSLGNSGGSYQETQYF. The V and J genes are TRBV9 and TRBJ2-5; 10 bases match TRBD2. The CDR3 length is 18 residues. V was pared by 4 bases and J by 0 bases, with 12 bases of the junction left unmatched. CDR1 is SGDLS and CDR2 is YYNGEE in the germline V gene.

The chain joins TRBV30 to TRBJ2-1; 12 nucleotides match TRBD2. This CDR3 is built from 16 residues. V dropped 2 bases and J dropped 9; count of bases not matched to a gene: 11. CDR1 and CDR2 (germline): GTSNPN, SVGIG (reference sequence). CDR3 DNA: TGTGCCTGGAGTCTTTCTAGCGGGGGGGCCCGGGGTGAGCAGTTCTTC. Protein product: CAWSLSSGGARGEQFF.

DNA of the CDR3: TGTGCCAGCAGTGAAAGGGGCTGGACTGAAGCTTTCTTT. It is translated as CASSERGWTEAFF. The rearrangement links TRBV25-1 to TRBJ1-1, with D possibly TRBD1 on 5 matching bases. The ends were cut back, 2 bases at V and 5 bases at J, with 9 bases in the middle. CDR3 length: 13 amino acids. Germline V gene lookup returns CDR1 MGHDK and CDR2 SYGVNS.

The rearrangement links TRBV4-2 to TRBJ1-1; no clear D. Trimming took off 3 bases at V and 3 bases at J, with 8 bases between the two ends. This CDR3 comprises 13 residues. From germline, CDR1 is LGHNA and CDR2 YNFKEQ. In DNA, the CDR3 is TGTGCCAGCAGCCAGGGTCGGGACACTGAAGCTTTCTTT. Amino acid sequence: CASSQGRDTEAFF.

V and J are TRBV5-4 and TRBJ2-5, with D uncertain. CDR3 size: 15 residues. CDR1 and CDR2 (germline): SGHNT, YYREEE (reference sequence). The V gene lost 2 bases and the J gene lost 1 base, with 12 bases spanning the gap. The CDR3 reads CASSLQLTIQETQYF. DNA of the CDR3: TGTGCCAGCAGCTTACAACTAACAATCCAAGAGACCCAGTACTTC.

This clonotype appeared a single time. The genes are TRBV3-1 and TRBJ1-2; D gene unclear. V dropped 0 bases and J dropped 0 bases, with 14 bases sitting between them. This CDR3 comprises 17 residues. Germline V gene data show CDR1 as LGHDT and CDR2 as YNNKEL (reference sequence). CDR3 bases: TGTGCCAGCAGCCAAGACCCCGGTGGCCGAGCTAACTATGGCTACACCTTC. This sequence encodes CASSQDPGGRANYGYTF.

V usage is TRBV3-1 and J usage is TRBJ2-1, with D perhaps matching TRBD1 or TRBD2 (6 bases each). The CDR3 is made up of 14 amino acids. V was clipped by 5 bases and J by 13 bases, with 21 bases between them. Germline V gene lookup returns CDR1 LGHDT and CDR2 YNNKEL (reference sequence). The CDR3 here is CASSNIFEGGHQFF. CDR3 DNA sequence: TGTGCCAGCAGCAATATCTTCGAGGGGGGCCATCAGTTCTTC.

The chain has TRBV5-6 and TRBJ2-5, with D possibly TRBD2 on 6 matching bases. The CDR3 consists of 15 residues. From germline, CDR1 is SGHDT and CDR2 YYEEEE. Trimming cost V 4 bases and J 2 bases, with 15 bases left between them. The CDR3 DNA sequence: TGTGCCAGCAGCCGCCCCGGCGGGGAACAAGAGACCCAGTACTTC. It translates to CASSRPGGEQETQYF.

The chain combines TRBV7-2 with TRBJ1-2; D may be TRBD1 (6 bases). Germline V gives CDR1 SGHTA, CDR2 FQGNSA. V shed 5 bases and J shed 8 bases, with 15 bases lying between them. This CDR3 has 13 residues. The CDR3 nucleotides read TGTGCCAGCAGCCCCTTAGGGGGGCGAGGCTACACCTTC. This sequence encodes CASSPLGGRGYTF.

V usage is TRBV18 and J usage is TRBJ2-7, with TRBD1 matching over 7 bases. The germline V gene encodes CDR1 KGHSH and CDR2 LQKENI. The CDR3 runs to 16 residues. Losses at the gene ends were 2 bases for V and 4 bases for J; bases not matched to a gene: 11. The CDR3 DNA reads TGTGCCAGCTCACCAACCGTTGGACAGGCAATATACGAGCAGTACTTC. Protein sequence: CASSPTVGQAIYEQYF.

The chain uses TRBV6-5 and TRBJ2-1, with TRBD2 identical over 12 bases. V was clipped by 7 bases and J by 10 bases; unmatched bases: 5. Germline V gene lookup returns CDR1 MNHEY and CDR2 SVGAGI. CDR3 size: 13 residues. Written as DNA, the CDR3 is TGTGCCAGCACTAGCGGGAGGGCCAGGGAGCAGTTCTTC. Its translation is CASTSGRAREQFF.

In this sample, this clonotype turned up once. This sequence joins TRBV20-1 and TRBJ2-2; D is ambiguous. The CDR3 runs to 13 residues. Germline values: CDR1 DFQATT, CDR2 SNEGSKA (reference sequence). Trimming left V 8 bases short and J 5 bases short, with 15 bases between. CDR3 sequence (DNA): TGCAGTCGAGACCGGCGCACAACCGGGGAGCTGTTTTTT. Translating gives CSRDRRTTGELFF.

The gene calls are TRBV29-1 and TRBJ2-3; TRBD2 is a possible D gene (7 bases). This CDR3 contains 16 residues. The germline V gene encodes CDR1 SQVTM and CDR2 ANQGSEA. V was trimmed by 0 bases and J by 0 bases, leaving 13 bases between them. The CDR3 region is CSVEDVGGPSTDTQYF. The DNA of the CDR3 is TGCAGCGTTGAAGATGTGGGGGGGCCTAGCACAGATACGCAGTATTTT.

As regards this clonotype: An end of the junction does not agree with germline; a read error may underlie this. The chain carries TRBV7-7 and TRBJ2-5; D not certain. The V gene's germline CDR1 is SSHAT and CDR2 FNYEAQ (reference sequence). The CDR3 extends over 12 amino acids. The CDR3 sequence: CASSQLQETQYF. CDR3 nucleotide sequence: TGTGCTAGCAGCCAACTACAAGAGACCCAGTACTTC.

This clonotype has only one observation. V is TRBV20-1 and J is TRBJ2-7, with 11 bases matching TRBD1. Unmatched junction bases numbered 8, after V lost 1 base and J lost 6 bases. This CDR3 contains 15 residues. The germline CDR1 and CDR2 sequences are DFQATT and SNEGSKA (reference sequence). CDR3 DNA sequence: TGCAGTGCTAGAGCCCCCGGGACAGGGGGTCTCGAGCAGTACTTC. Translation: CSARAPGTGGLEQYF.

The chain employs TRBV15 and TRBJ2-1; unclear D gene. CDR1 LNHNV and CDR2 YYDKDF come from the germline V gene (reference sequence). V gave up 5 bases and J gave up 10 bases, with 15 bases separating them. CDR3 size: 13 residues. The CDR3 here is CATSGRSLGEQFF. Written as DNA, the CDR3 is TGTGCCACCAGCGGCCGAAGTTTAGGGGAGCAGTTCTTC.

The chain carries TRBV12-3 or TRBV12-4 and TRBJ2-2; 7 positions match TRBD1. J was trimmed by 5 bases and V by 10 bases; bases with no gene match: 7. The CDR3 is 13 amino acids. The CDR3 DNA follows: TGTGCCACACGACAGGGCTGGACCGGGGAGCTGTTTTTT. Its protein product is CATRQGWTGELFF.

The chain couples TRBV10-3 to TRBJ1-1; D not certain. Trimming removed 6 bases from V and 12 bases from J, with 14 bases in between. Per germline, CDR1 ENHRY and CDR2 SYGVKD. This CDR3 comprises 11 residues. The CDR3 region has the DNA TGTGCCATCAGCTTTGCCTTAAGTACTTTCTTT. It specifies CAISFALSTFF.